One and the same sample provided the 11 T cell receptor beta chains below, sequenced in a study of beta chain features in type 1 diabetes (dated by TCRdb to about 2018). General conclusions and limits of the study: In all four CD4+ subsets, TCRB CDR3 length was moderately but significantly shorter in type 1 diabetes patients.

No antigen has been assigned to these receptors. The protocol used for the library was the immunoSEQ multiplex PCR assay. The High Capacity cDNA Reverse Transcription Kit was used to reverse transcribe all of the isolated RNA, meaning that expressed TCRB transcripts were what got sequenced. Not all clones reach the TCRdb copy of this immuneACCESS table, which keeps in-frame sequences only. Checked studies attribute under half of the gap to unresolved V genes and leave the rest unexplained. Recorded for this sample are 600,000 to 700,000 clones; roughly an eighth of them occurred a single time. The biggest ten clones account for more than 0.095% of the sample. The sequenced material came from naive CD4+ T cells from blood. This sample's cell subset or site label indicates: true naive CD4+ T cells. The receptor source for this set is a man aged 30 to 39 with type 1 diabetes.

This clone was seen only a few times. This chain links TRBV19 with TRBJ1-1, with D unresolved. This CDR3 is built from 14 residues. Germline CDR1 reads LNHDA; CDR2 reads SQIVND (reference sequence). The V end was cut by 4 bases, the J end by 4 bases, with 13 bases between. The CDR3, as DNA: TGTGCCAGTAGTAGCCATGGAGGGCGCACTGAAGCTTTCTTT. As protein: CASSSHGGRTEAFF.

V is TRBV2 and J is TRBJ2-5, with TRBD1 matching 9 bases. Germline assignment: CDR1 SNHLY and CDR2 FYNNEI. The CDR3 loop spans 12 amino acids. The V segment lost 6 bases and the J segment 7 bases; nucleotides outside the gene matches: 3. The CDR3, as DNA: TGTGCCAGCAGCGAGGACAGGGGGACCCAGTACTTC. Translated, it gives CASSEDRGTQYF.

This clone has at least ten counts. The V and J genes are TRBV14 and TRBJ2-1, with a possible D match to TRBD2 (6 bases). CDR3 length: 13 amino acids. Germline assignment: CDR1 SGHDN and CDR2 FVKESK. Trimming pared 7 bases from V and 5 bases from J, leaving 12 bases between. The CDR3 nucleotides read TGTGCCAGCACCCCACGGGAGAACAATGAGCAGTTCTTC. It yields the protein CASTPRENNEQFF.

V is TRBV9 and J is TRBJ2-2; possibly TRBD2 for D (5 bases). Germline CDR1 SGDLS, CDR2 YYNGEE. Trimming cost V 1 base and J 1 base, with 14 bases left between them. This CDR3 region has 17 residues. CDR3 coding DNA: TGTGCCAGCAGCGTAAGAGGGTCGACGGGGAACACCGGGGAGCTGTTTTTT. Translated: CASSVRGSTGNTGELFF.

The V call is TRBV9, the J call TRBJ1-4; TRBD1 agrees at 11 bases. Trimming removed 4 bases from V and 8 bases from J; junction bases left unmatched: 4. Germline V gives CDR1 SGDLS, CDR2 YYNGEE. The CDR3 length is 14 residues. In DNA form, the CDR3 reads TGTGCCAGCAGCCCACGGACAGGGGGCGAAAAACTGTTTTTT. Translating gives CASSPRTGGEKLFF.

The V gene is TRBV6-1, the J gene TRBJ2-7; D might be TRBD1 (6 bases). Germline loops: CDR1 MNHNS, CDR2 SASEGT. Deletions cut 3 bases from V and 3 bases from J, with 12 bases between. The CDR3 is made up of 14 amino acids. Here the CDR3 DNA reads TGTGCCAGCAGTGAGACAGGCCTAAACTACGAGCAGTACTTC. This codes for CASSETGLNYEQYF.

The V and J genes are TRBV25-1 and TRBJ1-2; D might be TRBD1 (5 bases). CDR1 and CDR2 from the germline V gene are MGHDK and SYGVNS. The CDR3 has 15 amino acids. Trimming shortened V by 1 base and J by 5 bases, and 14 bases separated the two germline ends. Here the CDR3 reads CASSELGVTEYGYTF. The CDR3, as DNA: TGTGCCAGCAGTGAATTAGGGGTAACGGAGTATGGCTACACCTTC.

Of note for this clone: The sample contains more than one DNA sequence encoding this CDR3. The chain links TRBV6-5 to TRBJ1-5; D gene uncertain. Germline V gene data show CDR1 as MNHEY and CDR2 as SVGAGI. CDR3 length: 13 residues. Trimming pared 6 bases from V and 3 bases from J, leaving 9 bases between. CDR3 sequence (DNA): TGTGCCAGCAGCTACGACTCCAATCAGCCCCAGCATTTT. The encoded protein is CASSYDSNQPQHF.

This clone was recorded a few times. The chain combines TRBV29-1 with TRBJ1-2; unclear D gene. The germline V gene has CDR1 SQVTM and CDR2 ANQGSEA. There are 13 residues in the CDR3. With 4 bases removed from V and 4 bases from J, the gap between germline ends came to 13 bases. The CDR3 coding sequence is TGCAGCGTTGTATCTTCGGGTGCCTATGGCTACACCTTC. Protein sequence: CSVVSSGAYGYTF.

J is TRBJ1-2 and V is TRBV6-5, with 8 bases identical to TRBD1. This CDR3 is 11 amino acids long. Trimming at V came to 9 bases and at J to 11 bases, leaving 8 bases not matched to a gene. The germline CDR1 and CDR2 sequences are MNHEY and SVGAGI. DNA of the CDR3: TGTGCCAGTCATTCTACAGGGGGGTACACCTTC. Its protein product is CASHSTGGYTF.

This clone was seen a handful of times. The chain recombines TRBV9 with TRBJ2-1; 7 nucleotides match TRBD2. The CDR3 is 18 residues long. The germline V gene encodes CDR1 SGDLS and CDR2 YYNGEE. V dropped 0 bases and J dropped 0; count of bases not matched to a gene: 9. The CDR3 coding sequence is TGTGCCAGCAGCGTAGCCTCCTCTAGCGGCGGCTCCTACAATGAGCAGTTCTTC. Encoded protein: CASSVASSSGGSYNEQFF.